This TCR beta chain was profiled in a study of shared clonotypes between healthy human individuals. To note about this clone: Distinct nucleotide sequences in the sample also encode this CDR3.

The CDR3 sequence is 14 residues long. Per the germline V gene, CDR1 is SGHDT and CDR2 is YYEEEE. V was pared by 0 bases and J by 5 bases, with 8 bases between. The method was immunoSEQ multiplex PCR; TCRdb's version includes in-frame clones alone and lacks a portion of them. Of about 2.4 million clones listed, just over 90% are singletons. The sample was naive CD4+ T cells sorted from blood. Regarding subset: CD45RA+ positively selected. The chain is built from TRBV5-6 and TRBJ1-4; D is undetermined. This sequence originates from a man younger than 30 in good health. CDR3 DNA sequence: TGTGCCAGCAGCTTGGGCGGCAAGAATGAAAAACTGTTTTTT. Translated: CASSLGGKNEKLFF.